This entry lists 22 T cell receptor beta chains sequenced from one sample in a study of cytomegalovirus exposure and HLA in healthy donors. Profiling relied on immunoSEQ multiplex PCR, and the TCRdb table lists in-frame clones only, not all of them. Of 130,000 to 150,000 clones in the sample, roughly four fifths were seen once. Sequencing input: PBMCs. All receptors come from a woman in her thirties in good health and CMV-seronegative.

For this clone: The identical CDR3 is also encoded by other nucleotide sequences in the sample. This rearrangement joins TRBV9 to TRBJ2-1; D is ambiguous. Germline CDR1 and CDR2: SGDLS and YYNGEE. The CDR3 consists of 15 residues. Trimming stripped 2 bases from V and 4 bases from J, with 13 bases between. The CDR3 DNA sequence: TGTGCCAGCAGCGTGCTGGCGGTACCATACAATGAGCAGTTCTTC. Protein sequence: CASSVLAVPYNEQFF.

The chain joins TRBV2 to TRBJ2-3; 11 bases are shared with TRBD2. Germline values: CDR1 SNHLY, CDR2 FYNNEI. The junction had 4 bases not matched to a gene; V was cut back by 7 bases and J by 4 bases. The CDR3 has 14 amino acids. The CDR3 region is CASTGTSGSDTQYF. CDR3 nucleotides: TGTGCCAGCACAGGGACTAGCGGTTCAGATACGCAGTATTTT.

The rearrangement uses TRBV18 and TRBJ1-5, with D hard to call. The CDR3 consists of 15 residues. Trimming cost V 2 bases and J 0 bases, with 8 bases left between them. Germline values: CDR1 KGHSH, CDR2 LQKENI. The DNA of the CDR3 is TGTGCCAGCTCACCATCGACAAATAGCAATCAGCCCCAGCATTTT. This sequence encodes CASSPSTNSNQPQHF. Variable domain in full (rest from reference TRBV18 and TRBJ1-5): NAGVMQNPRHLVRRRGQEARLRCSPMKGHSHVYWYRQLPEEGLKFMVYLQKENIIDESGMPKERFSAEFPKEGPSILRIQQVVRGDSAAYFCASSPSTNSNQPQHFGDGTRLSIL.

This chain connects TRBV28 to TRBJ2-7; the match to TRBD2 covers 11 bases. Germline-derived CDR1 and CDR2 are MDHEN and SYDVKM. This CDR3 is 15 amino acids long. V trimming: 5 bases; J trimming: 4 bases; junction bases outside the gene matches: 7. The CDR3 DNA is TGTGCCAGCAGTCCCCCGGGACTAGCGGTATACGAGCAGTACTTC. It encodes CASSPPGLAVYEQYF.

The chain employs TRBV6-4 and TRBJ2-1; TRBD2 aligns across 7 bases. V lost 2 bases, J lost 6 bases, and 4 bases stayed unmatched. Germline V gene data show CDR1 as MRHNA and CDR2 as SNTAGT. There are 14 residues in the CDR3. Here the CDR3 DNA reads TGTGCCAGCAGTGACCAGCGGGGCAGCAATGAGCAGTTCTTC. This codes for CASSDQRGSNEQFF.

The V and J genes are TRBV29-1 and TRBJ2-1, with TRBD2 identical over 9 bases. V lost 5 bases to trimming and J lost 7 bases; unmatched junction nucleotides: 6. Germline V gene sequence: CDR1 SQVTM, CDR2 ANQGSEA. CDR3 size: 13 residues. The CDR3 DNA reads as TGCAGCGTTCGCGGGGGGGCTTTTAATGAGCAGTTCTTC. This encodes CSVRGGAFNEQFF.

The genes are TRBV5-1 and TRBJ2-1; perhaps TRBD1 as D (6 bases). The CDR3 has 15 amino acids. Trimming pared 4 bases from V and 5 bases from J, leaving 16 bases between. The germline V gene encodes CDR1 SGHRS and CDR2 YFSETQ. The CDR3 coding sequence is TGCGCCAGCAGCCCCACCGGGACAACAAACAATGAGCAGTTCTTC. Protein sequence: CASSPTGTTNNEQFF.

The rearrangement joins TRBV2 to TRBJ2-5; the match to TRBD2 covers 9 bases. V lost 4 bases and J lost 1; bases outside the gene matches: 7. Germline V CDR1 and CDR2: SNHLY, FYNNEI. This CDR3 is built from 16 residues. Here the CDR3 DNA reads TGTGCCAGCAGTGGACTAGCGGAACTATCCCAAGAGACCCAGTACTTC. It is translated as CASSGLAELSQETQYF.

The chain uses TRBV5-1 and TRBJ1-2, with 9 bases aligning to TRBD1. Germline V gene lookup returns CDR1 SGHRS and CDR2 YFSETQ. Trimming at V came to 3 bases and at J to 3 bases, leaving 6 bases not matched to a gene. This CDR3 is built from 15 residues. In nucleotides, the CDR3 is TGCGCCAGCAGCTCGGGACAGGGTTCAGACTATGGCTACACCTTC. Its protein is CASSSGQGSDYGYTF. Drawing the rest from reference TRBV5-1 and TRBJ1-2, the complete variable domain is KAGVTQTPRYLIKTRGQQVTLSCSPISGHRSVSWYQQTPGQGLQFLFEYFSETQRNKGNFPGRFSGRQFSNSRSEMNVSTLELGDSALYLCASSSGQGSDYGYTFGSGTRLTVV.

This chain connects TRBV7-9 to TRBJ1-2; TRBD1 is a possible D gene (5 bases). The germline V gene encodes CDR1 SEHNR and CDR2 FQNEAQ (reference sequence). V lost 5 bases and J 7 bases, leaving 20 bases between the germline ends. This CDR3 has 15 residues. The CDR3 loop reads CASSLGLQGIGGYTF. The CDR3 nucleotides are TGTGCCAGCAGCCTAGGACTTCAGGGTATCGGTGGCTACACCTTC. The variable domain in full, with the rest retrieved from reference TRBV7-9 and TRBJ1-2, is DTGVSQNPRHKITKRGQNVTFRCDPISEHNRLYWYRQTLGQGPEFLTYFQNEAQLEKSRLLSDRFSAERPKGSFSTLEIQRTEQGDSAMYLCASSLGLQGIGGYTFGSGTRLTVV.

This clone was seen a single time. The V and J genes are TRBV30 and TRBJ1-3; tentatively, D is TRBD1 (6 bases). Germline lookup yields CDR1 GTSNPN and CDR2 SVGIG (reference sequence). The CDR3 contains 12 residues. Trimming removed 4 bases from V and 4 bases from J, with 8 bases in between. Here the CDR3 reads CAWITGGNTIYF. The CDR3 nucleotides read TGTGCCTGGATCACAGGGGGAAACACCATATATTTT.

The chain has TRBV2 and TRBJ2-1, with a tentative D call TRBD2 (5 bases). CDR3 length: 12 amino acids. Germline V gene lookup returns CDR1 SNHLY and CDR2 FYNNEI. The V end was cut by 3 bases, the J end by 9 bases, with 9 bases between. CDR3 region: CASSERAGEQFF. The CDR3 nucleotides read TGTGCCAGCAGTGAGAGGGCCGGTGAGCAGTTCTTC.

The chain couples TRBV2 to TRBJ2-1, with D possibly matching TRBD2 (5 bases). The CDR3 loop spans 12 amino acids. Between the trimmed V and J ends, which lost 5 bases and 9 bases, there was a span of 11 bases. Germline V CDR1 and CDR2: SNHLY, FYNNEI. CDR3 nucleotide sequence: TGTGCCAGCAGTCCACTAGTAATTGAGCAGTTCTTC. Residues: CASSPLVIEQFF.

This chain links TRBV19 with TRBJ1-4; weak D call: TRBD1 (5 bases). The CDR3 extends over 14 amino acids. Germline lookup yields CDR1 LNHDA and CDR2 SQIVND (reference sequence). Between the trimmed V and J ends, which lost 3 bases and 7 bases, there was a span of 12 bases. CDR3 loop: CASSIREAAEKLFF. DNA of the CDR3: TGTGCCAGTAGTATCAGGGAGGCAGCTGAAAAACTGTTTTTT.

CDR3 protein: CASRHGTSAFF. CDR3 DNA sequence: TGTGCCAGCAGGCACGGGACTTCGGCTTTCTTT. The V gene is TRBV6-5, the J gene TRBJ1-1, with a possible D match to TRBD1 (5 bases). Per germline, CDR1 MNHEY and CDR2 SVGAGI. The CDR3 is made up of 11 amino acids. The V gene lost 6 bases and the J gene lost 11 bases, with 13 bases spanning the gap.

The chain is built from TRBV27 and TRBJ2-7; 8 bases are a match to TRBD2. This CDR3 comprises 13 residues. Per the germline V gene, CDR1 is MNHEY and CDR2 is SMNVEV (reference sequence). Trimming removed 3 bases from V and 9 bases from J; junction bases left unmatched: 7. CDR3 nucleotide sequence: TGTGCCAGCAGTTTGAATACTAGCGGCCGGCAGTACTTC. Protein product: CASSLNTSGRQYF.

J is TRBJ2-1 and V is TRBV7-8, with 8 bases lining up with TRBD2. Trimming cost V 1 base and J 5 bases; bases outside gene matches: 7. Germline CDR1 is SGHVS and CDR2 is FQNEAQ. This CDR3 has 16 residues. DNA of the CDR3: TGTGCCAGCAGCTTAGGGTCGGAGGGACTAGACAATGAGCAGTTCTTC. As protein: CASSLGSEGLDNEQFF.

V usage is TRBV13 and J usage is TRBJ2-7; tentatively, D is TRBD1 (5 bases). Trimming left V 6 bases short and J 7 bases short, with 25 bases between. CDR1 is PRHDT and CDR2 is FYEKMQ in the germline V gene (reference sequence). This CDR3 contains 16 residues. The CDR3 bases are TGTGCCAGCAGTTCCAGGGCCCGGGCCGCTCAGTGGGAGCAGTACTTC. Translated: CASSSRARAAQWEQYF.

This chain links TRBV2 with TRBJ1-2; unclear D gene. Between the trimmed V and J ends, which lost 7 bases and 1 base, there was a span of 13 bases. CDR1 is SNHLY and CDR2 is FYNNEI in the germline V gene. The CDR3 length is 14 residues. The DNA of the CDR3 is TGTGCCAGCAATATCGAGGGTAATAACTATGGCTACACCTTC. Amino acid sequence: CASNIEGNNYGYTF.

The chain uses TRBV6-1 and TRBJ1-1, with D possibly being TRBD1 (5 bases). The V and J ends lost 4 bases and 4 bases respectively, with 10 bases between them. The CDR3 totals 13 residues. CDR1 and CDR2 (germline): MNHNS, SASEGT. CDR3 sequence reads: CASSVGGITEAFF. CDR3 coding DNA: TGTGCCAGCAGTGTCGGGGGAATCACTGAAGCTTTCTTT.

The chain carries TRBV10-2 and TRBJ2-3; no clear D. Germline assignment: CDR1 WSHSY and CDR2 SAAADI. This CDR3 is 12 amino acids long. V shed 1 base and J shed 8 bases, with 7 bases lying between them. In DNA, the CDR3 is TGCGCCAGCAGTGAGTACTCGGTTACGCAGTATTTT. Protein: CASSEYSVTQYF.

This clone showed up just once. The chain has TRBV9 and TRBJ1-1; perhaps TRBD1 as D (5 bases). The CDR3 consists of 14 residues. V lost 6 bases to trimming and J lost 3 bases, with 15 bases between them. CDR1 is SGDLS, CDR2 YYNGEE, per germline. CDR3 nucleotide sequence: TGTGCCAGCAACTGGGGGGGACGGGACACTGAAGCTTTCTTT. Protein product: CASNWGGRDTEAFF.